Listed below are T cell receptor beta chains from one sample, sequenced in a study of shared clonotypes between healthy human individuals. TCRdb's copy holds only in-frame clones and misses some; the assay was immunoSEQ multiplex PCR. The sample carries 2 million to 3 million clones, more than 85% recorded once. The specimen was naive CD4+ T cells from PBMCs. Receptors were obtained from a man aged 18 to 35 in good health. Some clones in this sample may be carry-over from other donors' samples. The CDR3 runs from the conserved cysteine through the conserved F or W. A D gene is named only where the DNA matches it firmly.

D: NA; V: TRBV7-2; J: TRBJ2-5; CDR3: CASSLGTYQETQYF; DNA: TGTGCCAGCAGCTTGGGGACATACCAAGAGACCCAGTACTTC
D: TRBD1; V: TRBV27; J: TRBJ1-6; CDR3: CASSPPGQGNSPLHF; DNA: TGTGCCAGCAGCCCTCCGGGACAGGGTAATTCACCCCTCCACTTT
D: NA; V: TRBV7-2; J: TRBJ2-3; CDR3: CASNTPTDTQYF; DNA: TGTGCCAGCAACACACCCACAGATACGCAGTATTTT
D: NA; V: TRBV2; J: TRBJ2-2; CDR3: CASRVQGEGTGELFF; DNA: TGTGCCAGCAGGGTTCAGGGAGAAGGCACCGGGGAGCTGTTTTTT
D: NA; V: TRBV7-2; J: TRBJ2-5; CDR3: CASSPPFGVRETQYF; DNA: TGTGCCAGCAGCCCGCCGTTCGGGGTCCGAGAGACCCAGTACTTC
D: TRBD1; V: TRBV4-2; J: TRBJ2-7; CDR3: CASSGGMDRGYEQYF; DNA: TGTGCCAGCAGCGGGGGTATGGACAGGGGGTACGAGCAGTACTTC
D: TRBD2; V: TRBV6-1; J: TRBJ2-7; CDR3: CASSELLAGGPYEQYF; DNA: TGTGCCAGCAGCGAACTACTAGCGGGAGGGCCATACGAGCAGTACTTC
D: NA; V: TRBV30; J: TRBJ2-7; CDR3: CAWRTHSGTVFYEQYF; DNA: TGTGCCTGGAGGACCCATTCCGGGACCGTTTTCTACGAGCAGTACTTC
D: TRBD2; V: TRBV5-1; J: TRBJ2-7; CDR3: CASSQASGIIYEQYF; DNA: TGCGCCAGCAGCCAGGCTAGCGGGATAATCTACGAGCAGTACTTC
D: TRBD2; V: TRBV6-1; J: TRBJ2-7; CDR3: CATRLAETYEQYF; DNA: TGTGCCACCAGACTAGCGGAAACCTACGAGCAGTACTTC
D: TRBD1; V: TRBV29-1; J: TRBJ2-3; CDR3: CSDRTGGTDTQYF; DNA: TGCAGCGACCGGACAGGGGGCACAGATACGCAGTATTTT
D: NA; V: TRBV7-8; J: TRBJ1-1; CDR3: CASSGWGLRSNTEAFF; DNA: TGTGCCAGCAGCGGGTGGGGACTTCGGTCGAACACTGAAGCTTTCTTT
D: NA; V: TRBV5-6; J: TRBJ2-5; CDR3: CASSVQGPRPETQYF; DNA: TGTGCCAGCAGCGTCCAAGGGCCCCGGCCGGAGACCCAGTACTTC